This entry describes one T cell receptor beta chain. The sample comes from a study of T cell clones after liver transplantation. Clones were read by immunoSEQ multiplex PCR, and TCRdb kept only the in-frame ones, dropping some. The table lists around 43,000 clones, about 82% of them singletons. The TCR was taken from a human patient who received a liver transplant. Part of the T cell pool may stem from the graft donor. Source: CD4+ T cells from blood, taken 24 months after liver transplant.

In DNA form, the CDR3 reads TGTGCCTGGAGTAACCCGGCTTTTTCCACAGATACGCAGTATTTT. This sequence encodes CAWSNPAFSTDTQYF. The rearrangement links TRBV30 to TRBJ2-3; no firm D call. The V end lost 2 bases, the J end lost 2 bases, and 14 bases lay between the germline ends. The germline gives CDR1 GTSNPN, CDR2 SVGIG (reference sequence). The CDR3 is made up of 15 amino acids.